This entry is about one T cell receptor beta chain. V lost 7 bases and J 1 base, leaving 15 bases between the germline ends. Looked up from germline, CDR1 is SGHTA and CDR2 is FQGNSA. This CDR3 has 15 amino acids. The investigators reverse transcribed all of the isolated RNA, so they sequenced expressed TCRB transcripts. Libraries were prepared by immunoSEQ multiplex PCR; TCRdb keeps only in-frame clonotypes and omits some of them. The table records fewer than 550,000 clones, approximately 10% of them present only once. This specimen comes from a study of beta chain features in type 1 diabetes. Sorted cells reached over 95% purity in every population.

Sequences were obtained from naive CD4+ T cells from blood. This chain connects TRBV7-2 to TRBJ2-3; no clear D. The clonotype comes from a woman younger than 30 in good health. CDR3 DNA: TGTGCCAGCAACATCCTACCGTCGGGCACAGATACGCAGTATTTT. It codes for CASNILPSGTDTQYF.